The 15 T cell receptor beta chains presented below share a single source sample, sequenced in a study of cytomegalovirus exposure and HLA in healthy donors. Generated by immunoSEQ multiplex PCR, the TCRdb table keeps only in-frame clones and is missing some. Of 200,000 to 300,000 clones in the sample, roughly 87% are singletons; the top ten hold 2.5% to 3.5%. Material for sequencing was PBMCs. The receptors stem from a woman between 25 and 40 years old in good health and CMV-seronegative.

This clone has only one observation. This chain uses TRBV7-2 with TRBJ2-4, with D perhaps TRBD2 (6 bases). Between the trimmed V and J ends, which lost 5 bases and 3 bases, there was a span of 8 bases. In germline, CDR1 is SGHTA, CDR2 FQGNSA. The CDR3 is 13 amino acids. CDR3 coding DNA: TGTGCCAGCAGCCTTAGCGGCAAAAACATTCAGTACTTC. Translating gives CASSLSGKNIQYF.

The chain carries TRBV18 and TRBJ2-2; 8 bases match TRBD1. The CDR3 runs 16 residues. CDR1 is KGHSH and CDR2 is LQKENI in the germline V gene. J lost 3 bases, V lost 8 bases, and 11 bases had no gene match. The CDR3 loop reads CASATGTGGDTGELFF. The CDR3, as DNA: TGTGCCAGCGCCACCGGGACAGGAGGGGACACCGGGGAGCTGTTTTTT.

The J gene is TRBJ2-2, the V gene TRBV13, with a possible D match to TRBD2 (6 bases). V lost 4 bases and J lost 0, with 12 bases in between. The CDR3 extends over 16 amino acids. Germline-derived CDR1 and CDR2 are PRHDT and FYEKMQ (reference sequence). CDR3 DNA sequence: TGTGCCAGCAGCTATCTAGCGTCTGCGAACACCGGGGAGCTGTTTTTT. This translates into CASSYLASANTGELFF.

The V call is TRBV11-2, the J call TRBJ2-7, with a weak D call TRBD1 (5 bases). The CDR3 totals 13 residues. CDR1 and CDR2 from the germline V gene are SGHAT and FQNNGV. V lost 11 bases and J lost 6, with 20 bases in between. The CDR3 DNA reads as TGTGCCGTATCGGCAGGGCTGGAATCCGAGCAGTACTTC. It codes for CAVSAGLESEQYF.

This rearrangement joins TRBV11-2 to TRBJ1-3; D is ambiguous. The V and J ends lost 3 bases and 4 bases respectively, with 4 bases between them. Germline CDR1 is SGHAT and CDR2 is FQNNGV. The CDR3 runs to 12 residues. The CDR3 region has the DNA TGTGCCAGCAGCTTTTGGGGAAACACCATATATTTT. Translating it yields CASSFWGNTIYF.

The chain employs TRBV25-1 and TRBJ2-1; D is unclear. The CDR3 spans 11 residues. Per the germline V gene, CDR1 is MGHDK and CDR2 is SYGVNS. Between the trimmed V and J ends, which lost 1 base and 9 bases, there was a span of 4 bases. CDR3 sequence: CASSEFAEQFF. CDR3 coding DNA: TGTGCCAGCAGTGAATTTGCTGAGCAGTTCTTC.

The chain is built from TRBV28 and TRBJ2-7; 12 positions agree with TRBD2. Trimming took 6 bases from V and 5 from J; bases not matched to a gene: 5. The CDR3 length is 14 residues. The germline CDR1 and CDR2 sequences are MDHEN and SYDVKM. CDR3 sequence reads: CASRTSGSGNEQYF. The DNA of the CDR3 is TGTGCCAGCAGGACTAGCGGGAGCGGAAACGAGCAGTACTTC.

The rearrangement links TRBV5-5 to TRBJ1-1, with D possibly TRBD1 on 5 matching bases. Germline lookup yields CDR1 SGHKS and CDR2 YYEKEE (reference sequence). The CDR3 sequence is 14 residues long. V lost 3 bases and J 1 base, leaving 10 bases between the germline ends. CDR3 bases: TGTGCCAGCAGCTGGGGGGTAGAGAACACTGAAGCTTTCTTT. Its protein product is CASSWGVENTEAFF.

This chain connects TRBV29-1 to TRBJ1-2; D might be TRBD1 (5 bases). Germline CDR1 is SQVTM and CDR2 is ANQGSEA. The CDR3 has 11 residues. V was pared by 7 bases and J by 7 bases, with 13 bases between. The CDR3: CSGREGRGYTF. CDR3 DNA sequence: TGCAGCGGGAGAGAGGGACGTGGCTACACCTTC.

Comments on this clone: Sequence at one end of the junction differs from germline and may be a read error. The chain combines TRBV11-1 with TRBJ2-7, with D perhaps matching TRBD1 (5 bases). Germline V gene lookup returns CDR1 SGHAT and CDR2 FQDESV (reference sequence). The CDR3 contains 14 residues. As DNA, the CDR3 is TGTGCCAGCAGCATAGCCCGACAGCAATACGAGCAGTACTTC. This gives the protein CASSIARQQYEQYF.

This rearrangement joins TRBV4-2 to TRBJ2-7; 8 nucleotides line up with TRBD1. V trimming: 3 bases; J trimming: 3 bases; junction bases outside the gene matches: 13. CDR1 and CDR2 from the germline V gene are LGHNA and YNFKEQ. CDR3 length: 17 residues. Here the CDR3 reads CASSHGLLTGEIYEQYF. Here the CDR3 DNA reads TGTGCCAGCAGCCACGGGCTATTGACAGGGGAGATCTACGAGCAGTACTTC.

The chain combines TRBV4-2 with TRBJ1-2; weak D call: TRBD1 (5 bases). The CDR3 has 14 residues. CDR1 and CDR2 from the germline V gene are LGHNA and YNFKEQ. Trimming stripped 1 base from V and 6 bases from J, with 12 bases between. CDR3 amino acids: CASSQAPGLDGYTF. The CDR3, as DNA: TGTGCCAGCAGCCAAGCCCCGGGACTTGATGGCTACACCTTC.

The rearrangement links TRBV6-7 to TRBJ1-5; D remains ambiguous. TRBV6-7 is an ORF for which the function is uncertain. The CDR3 totals 11 residues. V dropped 7 bases and J dropped 9 bases, with 10 bases sitting between them. This chain's CDR3 is CASTDIRPQHF. CDR3 DNA: TGTGCCAGCACCGACATCCGGCCCCAGCATTTT.

This clone came up once. This sequence joins TRBV7-6 and TRBJ2-2; D gene uncertain. CDR3 length: 13 amino acids. Germline V gives CDR1 SGHVS, CDR2 FNYEAQ. The germline V and J ends were trimmed by 5 bases and 5 bases, with 9 bases remaining between them. CDR3 amino acids: CASSPAATGELFF. The CDR3 nucleotides read TGTGCCAGCAGCCCTGCAGCGACCGGGGAGCTGTTTTTT.

As regards this clone: The same CDR3 is also encoded by other DNA sequences in this sample. This chain connects TRBV30 to TRBJ2-7; 8 bases are a match to TRBD1. Trimming cost V 0 bases and J 6 bases; bases outside gene matches: 4. Germline CDR1 reads GTSNPN; CDR2 reads SVGIG (reference sequence). The CDR3 is 13 residues long. The CDR3 region has the DNA TGTGCCTGGAGTGTAGGACAGGGCTTCGAGCAGTACTTC. It yields the protein CAWSVGQGFEQYF.